This T cell receptor beta chain was sequenced in a study of neurological immune-mediated disorders. General observations from the study: The highest TCR clonal expansion occurred in HTLV-1-associated myelopathy; multiple sclerosis fell below healthy controls.

The making of cDNA relied on 5'RACE with 10-nucleotide random UMIs. In every sequencing run, more than 170 million TCR-beta sequences were generated from 15-18 subjects. TCRdb re-analysed the 5' RACE reads in MiXCR, keeping a single row per CDR3 protein. The table shows about 30,000 distinct CDR3 sequences, with 4.5% to 7% occurring only once. V was trimmed by 2 bases and J by 0 bases, leaving 11 bases between them. Germline V CDR1 and CDR2: MDHEN, SYDVKM. This CDR3 is 16 amino acids long. This clonotype came up many times. Its target is not known. This sequence was found in a woman aged 50 to 65 in good health. Input material: CD4+ T cells from blood. The V call is TRBV28, the J call TRBJ1-5, with no clear D. The CDR3 here is CASSLLRGYSNQPQHF. In DNA, the CDR3 is TGTGCCAGCAGTTTACTCCGGGGATATAGCAATCAGCCCCAGCATTTT.